Detailed here is one T cell receptor beta chain. Its antigen remains unidentified. The source of the sample is a study of T cell responses to AZD1222 COVID-19 vaccine. General study findings and limits: None of the repertoires were sampled until the peak T cell response had passed.

Libraries were prepared by immunoSEQ multiplex PCR; TCRdb keeps only in-frame clonotypes and omits some of them. The sample has 100,000 to 150,000 clones, approximately 88% seen once. The ends lost 6 bases at V and 1 base at J; junction bases unmatched: 5. Germline CDR1 and CDR2: SEHNR and FQNEAQ (reference sequence). CDR3 length: 14 residues. Specimen: peripheral blood, collected on day 0 of AZD1222 vaccination. This chain joins TRBV7-9 and TRBJ2-7; 8 nucleotides match TRBD1. This TCR was sampled from an adult in good health. CDR3 residues: CASSSGTGSYEQYF. CDR3 sequence (DNA): TGTGCCAGCAGTTCCGGGACAGGTTCCTACGAGCAGTACTTC.